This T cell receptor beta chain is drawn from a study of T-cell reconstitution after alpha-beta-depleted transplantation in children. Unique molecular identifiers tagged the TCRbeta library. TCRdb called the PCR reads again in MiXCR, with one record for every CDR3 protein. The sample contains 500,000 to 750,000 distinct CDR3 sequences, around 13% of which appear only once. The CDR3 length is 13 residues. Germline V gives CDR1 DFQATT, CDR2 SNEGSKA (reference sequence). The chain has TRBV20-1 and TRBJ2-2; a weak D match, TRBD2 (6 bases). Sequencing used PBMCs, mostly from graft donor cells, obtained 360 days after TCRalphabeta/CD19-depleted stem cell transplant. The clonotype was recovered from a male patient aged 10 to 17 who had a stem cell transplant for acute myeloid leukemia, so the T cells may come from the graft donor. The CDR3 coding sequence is TGCATCGGCCGGGGGAATCACGCCGGGGAGCTGTTTTTT. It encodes CIGRGNHAGELFF.